This T cell receptor beta chain appears in the sequencing data of a study of glioma-infiltrating T cells. This CDR3 contains 15 residues. J lost 4 bases, V lost 3 bases, and 6 bases had no gene match. From germline, CDR1 is DFQATT and CDR2 SNEGSKA (reference sequence). Amplification of TCR alpha and beta CDR3 regions from RNA used iRepertoire nested multiplex PCR. TCRdb reanalysed the multiplex PCR reads using MiXCR and keeps one entry per CDR3 protein. In the table there are 170,000 or so distinct CDR3 sequences, more than 35% of which are singletons. This clonotype was seen many times. This sequence originates from a human donor with low-grade glioma or glioblastoma, undergoing nonglioma brain surgery, or in good health (not recorded which). Sequences were obtained from glioma tissue, nonneoplastic brain tissue, or PBMCs (not recorded which). This rearrangement joins TRBV20-1 to TRBJ2-1; TRBD2 agrees at 10 bases. Written as DNA, the CDR3 is TGCAGTGCTAGGGAACTAGCGGGACCATACAATGAGCAGTTCTTC. Its translation is CSARELAGPYNEQFF.